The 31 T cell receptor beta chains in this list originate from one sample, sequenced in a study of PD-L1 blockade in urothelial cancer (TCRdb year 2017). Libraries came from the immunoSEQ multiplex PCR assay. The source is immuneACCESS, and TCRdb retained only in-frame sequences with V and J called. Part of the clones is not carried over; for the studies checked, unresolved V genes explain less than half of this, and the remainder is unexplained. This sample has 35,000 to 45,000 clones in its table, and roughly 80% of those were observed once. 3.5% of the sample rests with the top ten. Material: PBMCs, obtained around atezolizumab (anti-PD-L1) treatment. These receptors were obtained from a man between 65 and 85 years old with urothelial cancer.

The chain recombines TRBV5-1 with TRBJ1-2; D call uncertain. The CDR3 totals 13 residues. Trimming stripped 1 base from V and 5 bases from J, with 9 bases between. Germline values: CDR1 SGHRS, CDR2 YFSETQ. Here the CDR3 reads CASSLSQIYGYTF. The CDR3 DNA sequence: TGCGCCAGCAGCTTGTCGCAGATTTATGGCTACACCTTC.

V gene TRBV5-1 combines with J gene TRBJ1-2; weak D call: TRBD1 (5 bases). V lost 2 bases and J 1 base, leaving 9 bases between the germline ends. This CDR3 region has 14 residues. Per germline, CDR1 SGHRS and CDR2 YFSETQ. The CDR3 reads CASSFGGVNYGYTF. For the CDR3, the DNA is TGCGCCAGCAGCTTCGGGGGAGTTAACTATGGCTACACCTTC.

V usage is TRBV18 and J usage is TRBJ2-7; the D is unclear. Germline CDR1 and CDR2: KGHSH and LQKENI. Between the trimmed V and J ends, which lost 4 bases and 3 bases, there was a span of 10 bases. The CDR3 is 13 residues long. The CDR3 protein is CASSLLADYEQYF. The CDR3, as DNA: TGTGCCAGCTCACTCCTTGCAGACTACGAGCAGTACTTC. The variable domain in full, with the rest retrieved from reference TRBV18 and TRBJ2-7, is NAGVMQNPRHLVRRRGQEARLRCSPMKGHSHVYWYRQLPEEGLKFMVYLQKENIIDESGMPKERFSAEFPKEGPSILRIQQVVRGDSAAYFCASSLLADYEQYFGPGTRLTVT.

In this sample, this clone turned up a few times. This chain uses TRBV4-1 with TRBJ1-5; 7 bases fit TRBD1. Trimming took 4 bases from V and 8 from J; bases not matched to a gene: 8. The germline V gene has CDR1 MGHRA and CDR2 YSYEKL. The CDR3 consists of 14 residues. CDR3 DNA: TGCGCCAGCAGCCGAGTCACAGGGGAGAAGCCCCAGCATTTT. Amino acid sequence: CASSRVTGEKPQHF.

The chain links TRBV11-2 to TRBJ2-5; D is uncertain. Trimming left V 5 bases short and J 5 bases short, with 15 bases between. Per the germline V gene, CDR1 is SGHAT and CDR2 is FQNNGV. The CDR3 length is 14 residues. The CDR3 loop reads CASSVGSPWETQYF. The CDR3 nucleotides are TGTGCCAGCAGCGTCGGGTCACCGTGGGAGACCCAGTACTTC. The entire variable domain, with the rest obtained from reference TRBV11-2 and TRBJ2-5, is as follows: EAGVAQSPRYKIIEKRQSVAFWCNPISGHATLYWYQQILGQGPKLLIQFQNNGVVDDSQLPKDRFSAERLKGVDSTLKIQPAKLEDSAVYLCASSVGSPWETQYFGPGTRLLVL.

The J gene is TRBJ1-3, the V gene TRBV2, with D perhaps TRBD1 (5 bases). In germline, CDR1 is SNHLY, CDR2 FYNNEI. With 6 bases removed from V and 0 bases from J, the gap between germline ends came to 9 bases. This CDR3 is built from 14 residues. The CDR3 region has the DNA TGTGCCAGCAGGGACACGGCCTCTGGAAACACCATATATTTT. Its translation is CASRDTASGNTIYF.

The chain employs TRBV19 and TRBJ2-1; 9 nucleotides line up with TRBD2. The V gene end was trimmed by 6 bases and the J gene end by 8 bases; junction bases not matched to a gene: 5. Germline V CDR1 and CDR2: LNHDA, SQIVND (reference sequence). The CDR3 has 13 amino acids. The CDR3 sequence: CASRRGGLDEQFF. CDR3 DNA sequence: TGTGCCAGTAGGCGGGGGGGCCTTGATGAGCAGTTCTTC.

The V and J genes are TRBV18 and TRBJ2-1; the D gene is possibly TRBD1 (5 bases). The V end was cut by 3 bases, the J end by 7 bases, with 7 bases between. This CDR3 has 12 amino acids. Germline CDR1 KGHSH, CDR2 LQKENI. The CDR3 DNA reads TGTGCCAGCTCACCCGGACAAAATGAGCAGTTCTTC. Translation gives CASSPGQNEQFF.

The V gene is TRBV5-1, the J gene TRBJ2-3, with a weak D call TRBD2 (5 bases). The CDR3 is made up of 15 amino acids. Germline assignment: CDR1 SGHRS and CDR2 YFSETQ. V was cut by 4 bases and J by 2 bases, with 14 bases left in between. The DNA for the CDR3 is TGCGCCAGCAGCCAGATCGGACTGGACACAGATACGCAGTATTTT. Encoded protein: CASSQIGLDTDTQYF. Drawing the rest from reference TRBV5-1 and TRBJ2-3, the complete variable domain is KAGVTQTPRYLIKTRGQQVTLSCSPISGHRSVSWYQQTPGQGLQFLFEYFSETQRNKGNFPGRFSGRQFSNSRSEMNVSTLELGDSALYLCASSQIGLDTDTQYFGPGTRLTVL.

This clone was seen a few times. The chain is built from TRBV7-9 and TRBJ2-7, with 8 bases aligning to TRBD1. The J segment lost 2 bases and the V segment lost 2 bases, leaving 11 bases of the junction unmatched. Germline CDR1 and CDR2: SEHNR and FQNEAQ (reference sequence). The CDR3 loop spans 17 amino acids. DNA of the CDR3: TGTGCCAGCAGCTTAATAGTCGGGACAGGAGGTGCCTACGAGCAGTACTTC. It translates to CASSLIVGTGGAYEQYF.

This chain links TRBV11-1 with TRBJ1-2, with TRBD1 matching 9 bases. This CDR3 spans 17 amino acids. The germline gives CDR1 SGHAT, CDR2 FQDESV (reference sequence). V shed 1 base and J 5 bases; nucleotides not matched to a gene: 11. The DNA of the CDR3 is TGTGCCAGCAGCTTAGATGCCGGGACAGGGCGGTGGTATGGCTACACCTTC. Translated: CASSLDAGTGRWYGYTF.

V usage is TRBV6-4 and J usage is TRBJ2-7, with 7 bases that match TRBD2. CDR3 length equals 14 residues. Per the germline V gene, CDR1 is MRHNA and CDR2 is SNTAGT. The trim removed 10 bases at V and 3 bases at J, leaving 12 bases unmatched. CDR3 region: CAKTNVAGDYEQYF. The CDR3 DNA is TGTGCCAAGACTAATGTGGCGGGAGACTACGAGCAGTACTTC.

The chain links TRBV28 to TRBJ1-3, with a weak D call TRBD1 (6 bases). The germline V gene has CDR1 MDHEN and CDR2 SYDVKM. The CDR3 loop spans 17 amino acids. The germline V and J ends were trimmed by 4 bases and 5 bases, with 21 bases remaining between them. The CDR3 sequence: CASSSYYRADSRNTIYF. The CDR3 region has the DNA TGTGCCAGCAGTTCCTATTACAGGGCAGACTCGCGAAACACCATATATTTT. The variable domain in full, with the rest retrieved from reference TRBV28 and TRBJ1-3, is DVKVTQSSRYLVKRTGEKVFLECVQDMDHENMFWYRQDPGLGLRLIYFSYDVKMKEKGDIPEGYSVSREKKERFSLILESASTNQTSMYLCASSSYYRADSRNTIYFGEGSWLTVV.

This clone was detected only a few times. The CDR3 reads CAWSVKRSSLQPQHF. The CDR3 DNA follows: TGTGCCTGGAGTGTTAAGAGGTCGTCTCTTCAGCCCCAGCATTTT. The chain combines TRBV30 with TRBJ1-5; D gene ambiguous. This CDR3 comprises 15 residues. Germline V CDR1 and CDR2: GTSNPN, SVGIG (reference sequence). V was pared by 0 bases and J by 6 bases, with 15 bases between.

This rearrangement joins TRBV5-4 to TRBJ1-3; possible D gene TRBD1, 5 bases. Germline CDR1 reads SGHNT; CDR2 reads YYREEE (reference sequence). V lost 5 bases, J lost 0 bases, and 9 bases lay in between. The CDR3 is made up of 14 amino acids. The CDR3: CASRPQASGNTIYF. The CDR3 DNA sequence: TGTGCCAGCAGACCACAGGCCTCTGGAAACACCATATATTTT. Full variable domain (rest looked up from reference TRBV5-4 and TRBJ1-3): ETGVTQSPTHLIKTRGQQVTLRCSSQSGHNTVSWYQQALGQGPQFIFQYYREEENGRGNFPPRFSGLQFPNYSSELNVNALELDDSALYLCASRPQASGNTIYFGEGSWLTVV.

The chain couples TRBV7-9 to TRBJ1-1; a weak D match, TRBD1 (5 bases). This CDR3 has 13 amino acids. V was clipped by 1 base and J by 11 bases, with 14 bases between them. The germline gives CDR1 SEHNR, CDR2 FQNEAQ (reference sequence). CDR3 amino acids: CASSLVGARQAFF. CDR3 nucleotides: TGTGCCAGCAGCTTAGTAGGGGCCCGGCAGGCTTTCTTT.

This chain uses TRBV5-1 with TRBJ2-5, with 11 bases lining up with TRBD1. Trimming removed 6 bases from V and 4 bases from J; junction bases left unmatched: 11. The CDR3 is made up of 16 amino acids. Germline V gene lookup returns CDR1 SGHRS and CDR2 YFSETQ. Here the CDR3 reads CASTRSGQGGGETQYF. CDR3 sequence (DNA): TGCGCCAGCACCCGCTCGGGACAGGGGGGGGGAGAGACCCAGTACTTC.

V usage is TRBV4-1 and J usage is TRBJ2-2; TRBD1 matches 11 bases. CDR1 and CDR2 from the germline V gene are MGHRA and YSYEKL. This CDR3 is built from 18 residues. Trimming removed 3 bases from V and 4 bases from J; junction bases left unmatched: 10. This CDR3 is CASSHRKVGQGATGELFF. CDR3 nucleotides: TGCGCCAGCAGCCATCGAAAAGTAGGACAGGGGGCCACCGGGGAGCTGTTTTTT.

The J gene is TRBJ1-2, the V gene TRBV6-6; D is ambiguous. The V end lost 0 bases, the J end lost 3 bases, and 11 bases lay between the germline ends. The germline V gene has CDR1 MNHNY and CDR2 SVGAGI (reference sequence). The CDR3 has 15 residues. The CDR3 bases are TGTGCCAGCAGTTACTCGGCCCAAAGCGACTATGGCTACACCTTC. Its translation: CASSYSAQSDYGYTF.

The CDR3 here is CASREEPGTGELFF. In DNA, the CDR3 is TGTGCCAGCAGGGAGGAACCGGGGACCGGGGAGCTGTTTTTT. The chain carries TRBV6-5 and TRBJ2-2; a weak D match, TRBD2 (5 bases). Germline V gene lookup returns CDR1 MNHEY and CDR2 SVGAGI. CDR3 length equals 14 residues. The germline V and J ends were trimmed by 6 bases and 5 bases, with 13 bases remaining between them.

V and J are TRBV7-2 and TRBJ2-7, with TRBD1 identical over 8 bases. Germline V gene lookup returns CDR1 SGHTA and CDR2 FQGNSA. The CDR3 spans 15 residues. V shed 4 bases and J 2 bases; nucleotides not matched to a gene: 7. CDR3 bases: TGTGCCAGCAGCTCTCGGACAGGGCCAGCCTACGAGCAGTACTTC. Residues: CASSSRTGPAYEQYF.

DNA for the CDR3: TGTGCCAGCAGCTGGACTAGCGGGACCAACGAGCAGTACTTC. Its protein is CASSWTSGTNEQYF. This chain uses TRBV5-4 with TRBJ2-7; 12 nucleotides match TRBD2. Germline trimming cut 3 bases from V and 5 bases from J; bases unmatched to any gene: 3. Germline V CDR1 and CDR2: SGHNT, YYREEE (reference sequence). The CDR3 contains 14 residues.

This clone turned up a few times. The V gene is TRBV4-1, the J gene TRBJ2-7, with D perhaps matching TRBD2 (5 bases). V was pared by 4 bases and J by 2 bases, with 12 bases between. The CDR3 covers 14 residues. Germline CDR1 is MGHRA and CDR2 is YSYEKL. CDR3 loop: CASSPPGGPYEQYF. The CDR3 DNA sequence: TGCGCCAGCAGCCCACCGGGCGGGCCCTACGAGCAGTACTTC.

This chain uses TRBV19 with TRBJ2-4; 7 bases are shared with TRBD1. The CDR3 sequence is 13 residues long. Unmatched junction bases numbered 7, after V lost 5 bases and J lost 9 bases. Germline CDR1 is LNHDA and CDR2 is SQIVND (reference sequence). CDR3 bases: TGTGCCAGTAGTTCTGACAGGGACGGCATTCAGTACTTC. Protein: CASSSDRDGIQYF.

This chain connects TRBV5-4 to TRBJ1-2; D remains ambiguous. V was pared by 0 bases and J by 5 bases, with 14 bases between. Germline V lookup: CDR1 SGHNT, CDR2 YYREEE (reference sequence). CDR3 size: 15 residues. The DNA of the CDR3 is TGTGCCAGCAGCTTGGCAAGGCAGGTACAATATGGCTACACCTTC. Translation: CASSLARQVQYGYTF.

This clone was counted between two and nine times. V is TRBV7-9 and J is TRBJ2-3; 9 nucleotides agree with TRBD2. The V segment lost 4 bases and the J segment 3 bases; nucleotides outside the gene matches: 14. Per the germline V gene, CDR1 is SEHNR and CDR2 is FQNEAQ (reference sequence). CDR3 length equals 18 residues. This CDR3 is CASSSGLGRLAGTDTQYF. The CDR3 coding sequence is TGTGCCAGCAGCTCGGGCCTGGGGAGGCTAGCGGGGACAGATACGCAGTATTTT.

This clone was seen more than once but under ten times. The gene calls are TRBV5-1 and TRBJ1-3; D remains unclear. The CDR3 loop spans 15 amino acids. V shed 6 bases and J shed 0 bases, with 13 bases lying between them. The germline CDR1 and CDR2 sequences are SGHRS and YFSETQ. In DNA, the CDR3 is TGCGCCAGCACCCGAGAGGGTAACTCTGGAAACACCATATATTTT. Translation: CASTREGNSGNTIYF.

This CDR3 reads CASSSNRLAGAPVDTQYF. CDR3 DNA sequence: TGTGCCAGCAGCTCCAACCGACTAGCGGGGGCCCCGGTAGATACGCAGTATTTT. The chain employs TRBV11-3 and TRBJ2-3; 12 bases are a match to TRBD2. There are 18 residues in the CDR3. V trimming: 4 bases; J trimming: 5 bases; junction bases outside the gene matches: 13. The germline gives CDR1 SGHNT, CDR2 YENEEA.

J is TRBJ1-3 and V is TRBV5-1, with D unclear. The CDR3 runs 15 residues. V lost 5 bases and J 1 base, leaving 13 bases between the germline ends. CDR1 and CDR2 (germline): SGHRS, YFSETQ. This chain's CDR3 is CASRTGENSGNTIYF. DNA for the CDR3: TGCGCCAGCAGAACCGGAGAGAATTCTGGAAACACCATATATTTT.

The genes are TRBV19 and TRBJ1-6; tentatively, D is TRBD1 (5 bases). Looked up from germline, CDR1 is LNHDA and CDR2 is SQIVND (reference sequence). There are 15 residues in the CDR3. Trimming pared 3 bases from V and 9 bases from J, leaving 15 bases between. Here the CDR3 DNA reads TGTGCCAGTAGTATTGGGGGAGGTAGGAGTTCACCCCTCCACTTT. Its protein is CASSIGGGRSSPLHF.

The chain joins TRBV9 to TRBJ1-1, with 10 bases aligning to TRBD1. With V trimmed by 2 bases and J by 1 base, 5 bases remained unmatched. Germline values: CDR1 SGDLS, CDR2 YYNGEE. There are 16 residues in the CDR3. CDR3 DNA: TGTGCCAGCAGCGTCGGGACAGGGGCATCGAACACTGAAGCTTTCTTT. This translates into CASSVGTGASNTEAFF.